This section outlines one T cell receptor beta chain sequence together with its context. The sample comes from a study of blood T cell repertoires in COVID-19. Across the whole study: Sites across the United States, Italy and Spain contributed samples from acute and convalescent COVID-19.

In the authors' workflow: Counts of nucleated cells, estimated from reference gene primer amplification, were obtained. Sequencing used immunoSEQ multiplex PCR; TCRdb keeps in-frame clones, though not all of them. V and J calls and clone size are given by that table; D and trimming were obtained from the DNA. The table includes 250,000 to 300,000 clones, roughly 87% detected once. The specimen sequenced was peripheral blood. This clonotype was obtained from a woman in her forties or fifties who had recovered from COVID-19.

The CDR3 coding sequence is TGTGCCAGCAGCTTAATGGGGCCCGACTATGGCTACACCTTC. This gives the protein CASSLMGPDYGYTF. V is TRBV7-2 and J is TRBJ1-2; TRBD1 is a possible D gene (5 bases). The CDR3 has 14 residues. The germline V gene encodes CDR1 SGHTA and CDR2 FQGNSA. V was cut by 2 bases and J by 3 bases, with 10 bases left in between.